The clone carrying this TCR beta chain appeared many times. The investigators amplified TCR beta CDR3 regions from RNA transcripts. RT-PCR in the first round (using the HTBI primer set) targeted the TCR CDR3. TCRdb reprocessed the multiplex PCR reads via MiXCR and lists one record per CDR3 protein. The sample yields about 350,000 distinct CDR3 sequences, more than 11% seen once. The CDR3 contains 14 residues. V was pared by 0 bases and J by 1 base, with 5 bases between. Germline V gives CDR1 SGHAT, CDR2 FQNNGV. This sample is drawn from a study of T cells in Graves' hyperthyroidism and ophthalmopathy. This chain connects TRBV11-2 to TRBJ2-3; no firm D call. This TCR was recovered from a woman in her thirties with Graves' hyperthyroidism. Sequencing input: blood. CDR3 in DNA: TGTGCCAGCAGCTTAGACAGCGGCACAGATACGCAGTATTTT. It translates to CASSLDSGTDTQYF.